Following are 29 T cell receptor beta chains from one sample sequenced in a study of CD8+ T cells in alopecia areata. cDNA reverse transcribed from extracted RNA served as the sequencing template. The protocol was immunoSEQ multiplex PCR, while the TCRdb copy is restricted to in-frame clones and leaves out a portion. The sample lists some 180,000 clones, approximately 51% occurring once. As to treatment: oral pan-JAK inhibitor, 5-10 mg twice daily. This sample comprised CD8+ T cells sorted from blood, obtained at approximately week 51, from a patient treated with tofacitinib. Source of these receptors: a human donor with alopecia areata.

The V and J genes are TRBV20-1 and TRBJ1-1; D remains unclear. CDR3 length: 10 residues. CDR1 DFQATT and CDR2 SNEGSKA come from the germline V gene (reference sequence). V was shortened by 5 bases and J by 0 bases, with 1 base between the two germline ends. The CDR3 DNA is TGCAGTGCTCTGAACACTGAAGCTTTCTTT. This sequence encodes CSALNTEAFF.

The gene calls are TRBV30 and TRBJ1-2; D gene ambiguous. Germline CDR1 reads GTSNPN; CDR2 reads SVGIG (reference sequence). The V and J ends lost 1 base and 4 bases respectively, with 16 bases between them. The CDR3 totals 15 residues. CDR3 region: CAWSEEHPGSYGYTF. The CDR3 coding sequence is TGTGCCTGGAGTGAAGAACACCCGGGGAGCTATGGCTACACCTTC.

This clone was seen only a few times. Written as DNA, the CDR3 is TGTGCCATCAGTGAGCCCATGGCGGATTTGTATGGCTACACCTTC. The encoded protein is CAISEPMADLYGYTF. The chain is built from TRBV10-3 and TRBJ1-2; D not resolved. With 2 bases removed from V and 5 bases from J, the gap between germline ends came to 15 bases. The CDR3 is 15 amino acids. CDR1 is ENHRY and CDR2 is SYGVKD in the germline V gene.

This clone was counted only a few times. The chain is built from TRBV11-2 and TRBJ1-3; D remains unclear. V was cut by 1 base and J by 8 bases, with 6 bases left in between. CDR1 is SGHAT and CDR2 is FQNNGV in the germline V gene. The length of the CDR3 is 12 residues. The CDR3, as DNA: TGTGCCAGCAGCTTAGGGTGGGACACCATATATTTT. This translates into CASSLGWDTIYF.

This chain links TRBV29-1 with TRBJ1-5, with 7 nucleotides matching TRBD1. CDR1 SQVTM and CDR2 ANQGSEA come from the germline V gene. V shed 4 bases and J 4 bases; nucleotides not matched to a gene: 4. CDR3 length: 13 amino acids. The CDR3 here is CSVGRDSNQPQHF. The CDR3 DNA is TGCAGCGTTGGGCGGGACAGTAATCAGCCCCAGCATTTT.

The chain uses TRBV5-1 and TRBJ2-1; D is possibly TRBD2 (6 bases). This CDR3 contains 12 residues. CDR1 and CDR2 (germline): SGHRS, YFSETQ. V dropped 0 bases and J dropped 12 bases, with 10 bases sitting between them. CDR3 residues: CASSLDLGGQFF. CDR3 sequence (DNA): TGCGCCAGCAGCTTGGATTTGGGGGGGCAGTTCTTC. The full variable domain, completed using reference TRBV5-1 and TRBJ2-1, is KAGVTQTPRYLIKTRGQQVTLSCSPISGHRSVSWYQQTPGQGLQFLFEYFSETQRNKGNFPGRFSGRQFSNSRSEMNVSTLELGDSALYLCASSLDLGGQFFGPGTRLTVL.

The CDR3 nucleotides are TGTGCCAGCAGGACTAGCGGGGGAGATACGCAGTATTTT. Translating it yields CASRTSGGDTQYF. The gene calls are TRBV5-6 and TRBJ2-3; 12 bases are a match to TRBD2. J gave up 5 bases and V 5 bases, and 0 bases lay outside the gene matches. CDR3 length equals 13 residues. CDR1 and CDR2 (germline): SGHDT, YYEEEE.

This clone was detected only a few times. The chain carries TRBV5-6 and TRBJ2-3, with D tentatively TRBD1 or TRBD2 (5 bases each). Trimming took off 2 bases at V and 0 bases at J, with 10 bases between the two ends. CDR1 and CDR2 (germline): SGHDT, YYEEEE. The CDR3 has 15 residues. The CDR3 DNA reads as TGTGCCAGCAGCTTACGAGGGGTCAGCACAGATACGCAGTATTTT. This gives the protein CASSLRGVSTDTQYF.

This chain uses TRBV27 with TRBJ1-1; D gene uncertain. The germline V gene encodes CDR1 MNHEY and CDR2 SMNVEV (reference sequence). The ends were cut back, 7 bases at V and 5 bases at J, with 26 bases in the middle. The CDR3 extends over 17 amino acids. CDR3 region: CASTNYPISQYWTEAFF. The CDR3, as DNA: TGTGCCAGCACTAATTACCCGATATCCCAATATTGGACTGAAGCTTTCTTT.

This clone was seen a handful of times. The V call is TRBV29-1, the J call TRBJ2-2, with D possibly TRBD2 on 7 matching bases. Germline CDR1 and CDR2: SQVTM and ANQGSEA. Trimming removed 3 bases from V and 3 bases from J, with 11 bases in between. This CDR3 region has 14 residues. The CDR3 is CSVEGGGYTGELFF. DNA of the CDR3: TGCAGCGTTGAGGGCGGGGGCTACACCGGGGAGCTGTTTTTT.

J is TRBJ1-5 and V is TRBV7-9; TRBD1 matches at 7 bases. V shed 5 bases and J 6 bases; nucleotides not matched to a gene: 10. CDR3 size: 15 residues. The germline gives CDR1 SEHNR, CDR2 FQNEAQ (reference sequence). The CDR3 nucleotides read TGTGCCAGCAGCGTCACAGGGGAAGTCGGTCAGCCCCAGCATTTT. Translating gives CASSVTGEVGQPQHF. The complete variable domain, with remaining parts taken from reference TRBV7-9 and TRBJ1-5, reads DTGVSQNPRHKITKRGQNVTFRCDPISEHNRLYWYRQTLGQGPEFLTYFQNEAQLEKSRLLSDRFSAERPKGSFSTLEIQRTEQGDSAMYLCASSVTGEVGQPQHFGDGTRLSIL.

The CDR3 DNA sequence: TGTGCCAGCAGCTTGACAGGGCTTTACGAGCAGTACTTC. This gives the protein CASSLTGLYEQYF. This chain uses TRBV5-6 with TRBJ2-7, with a tentative D call TRBD1 (6 bases). V was trimmed by 1 base and J by 4 bases, leaving 9 bases between them. CDR1 and CDR2 (germline): SGHDT, YYEEEE. The CDR3 loop spans 13 amino acids. Full variable domain (outside the CDR3, taken from reference TRBV5-6 and TRBJ2-7): DAGVTQSPTHLIKTRGQQVTLRCSPKSGHDTVSWYQQALGQGPQFIFQYYEEEERQRGNFPDRFSGHQFPNYSSELNVNALLLGDSALYLCASSLTGLYEQYFGPGTRLTVT.

The V call is TRBV29-1, the J call TRBJ2-5; 8 nucleotides agree with TRBD1. The CDR3 contains 14 residues. From germline, CDR1 is SQVTM and CDR2 ANQGSEA. The CDR3 sequence is CSAESQGVKETQYF. For the CDR3, the DNA is TGCTCAGCTGAGTCACAGGGGGTGAAAGAGACCCAGTACTTC.

The rearrangement joins TRBV6-1 to TRBJ1-2; tentative D call: TRBD1 (6 bases). The CDR3 is 17 amino acids. Trimming pared 1 base from V and 8 bases from J, leaving 23 bases between. Germline assignment: CDR1 MNHNS and CDR2 SASEGT. The CDR3 protein is CASSEGGQVKWLEGYTF. In nucleotides, the CDR3 is TGTGCCAGCAGTGAAGGGGGACAAGTAAAATGGTTGGAGGGCTACACCTTC.

This chain uses TRBV4-3 with TRBJ1-1, with 8 bases aligning to TRBD1. V lost 0 bases, J lost 4 bases, and 13 bases stayed unmatched. Germline V gives CDR1 LGHNA, CDR2 YSLEER. The CDR3 loop spans 18 amino acids. The CDR3 loop is CASSQELRTGRVGTEAFF. The CDR3 DNA sequence: TGCGCCAGCAGCCAAGAGCTGAGGACAGGGAGGGTCGGCACTGAAGCTTTCTTT.

Many counts were recorded for this clone. This chain uses TRBV25-1 with TRBJ1-2; TRBD1 is a possible D gene (6 bases). CDR3 length: 14 amino acids. V was trimmed by 1 base and J by 4 bases, leaving 10 bases between them. Germline-derived CDR1 and CDR2 are MGHDK and SYGVNS. The CDR3 loop reads CASSESGDLYGYTF. CDR3 bases: TGTGCCAGCAGTGAATCAGGGGACCTCTATGGCTACACCTTC.

This clone was observed once. The gene calls are TRBV7-8 and TRBJ1-6, with D tentatively TRBD1 (5 bases). The CDR3 extends over 19 amino acids. From germline, CDR1 is SGHVS and CDR2 FQNEAQ. V lost 5 bases to trimming and J lost 0 bases, with 20 bases between them. CDR3 sequence reads: CASSPGRGNLGSYNSPLHF. Here the CDR3 DNA reads TGTGCCAGCAGCCCCGGTCGGGGGAACTTGGGCTCCTATAATTCACCCCTCCACTTT. The full variable domain, with the rest looked up from reference TRBV7-8 and TRBJ1-6, is GAGVSQSPRYKVAKRGQDVALRCDPISGHVSLFWYQQALGQGPEFLTYFQNEAQLDKSGLPSDRFFAERPEGSVSTLKIQRTQQEDSAVYLCASSPGRGNLGSYNSPLHFGNGTRLTVT.

The rearrangement uses TRBV12-5 and TRBJ2-3; D call uncertain. Germline lookup yields CDR1 LGHNT and CDR2 FRNRAP. This CDR3 has 12 residues. V was trimmed by 10 bases and J by 0 bases, leaving 8 bases between them. The chain's CDR3 is CATLGSTDTQYF. Written as DNA, the CDR3 is TGTGCTACCCTTGGGAGCACAGATACGCAGTATTTT.

The chain links TRBV9 to TRBJ1-1; no reliable D call. In germline, CDR1 is SGDLS, CDR2 YYNGEE. The length of the CDR3 is 14 residues. The V and J ends lost 0 bases and 1 base respectively, with 7 bases between them. The DNA of the CDR3 is TGTGCCAGCAGCGTAGCAGGCGGGAACACTGAAGCTTTCTTT. Translated, it gives CASSVAGGNTEAFF.

The V and J genes are TRBV5-6 and TRBJ2-1; TRBD2 agrees at 14 bases. V was pared by 3 bases and J by 8 bases, with 4 bases of the junction left unmatched. Germline V gives CDR1 SGHDT, CDR2 YYEEEE. This CDR3 has 15 residues. The chain's CDR3 is CASSYGTSGGDEQFF. The CDR3 DNA reads as TGTGCCAGCAGCTATGGGACTAGCGGGGGCGATGAGCAGTTCTTC.

This rearrangement joins TRBV30 to TRBJ1-2; TRBD1 matches 12 bases. V was pared by 2 bases and J by 8 bases, with 6 bases of the junction left unmatched. The CDR3 runs to 14 residues. Germline CDR1 and CDR2: GTSNPN and SVGIG (reference sequence). In nucleotides, the CDR3 is TGTGCCTGGAGTTTCCGGGACAGGGGGCTGGGCTACACCTTC. As protein: CAWSFRDRGLGYTF.

CDR3 bases: TGTGCCAGCAGTTTAACGTCTACCGACGGGGAGGTCTATGGCTACACCTTC. Protein sequence: CASSLTSTDGEVYGYTF. This chain joins TRBV27 and TRBJ1-2; no reliable D call. The CDR3 is 17 amino acids. Per germline, CDR1 MNHEY and CDR2 SMNVEV (reference sequence). Trimming removed 2 bases at V and 4 bases at J, with 20 bases between.

This sequence joins TRBV13 and TRBJ2-3, with 9 positions matching TRBD1. The V segment lost 2 bases and the J segment 6 bases; nucleotides outside the gene matches: 6. Germline-derived CDR1 and CDR2 are PRHDT and FYEKMQ (reference sequence). There are 15 residues in the CDR3. The CDR3 nucleotides read TGTGCCAGCAGCTTAAAGACAGGGGGGAGGGATACGCAGTATTTT. Amino acids: CASSLKTGGRDTQYF.

This clone was seen only a few times. The CDR3 bases are TGCAGCGTTGTATATCTGGGAACCGGGGAGCTGTTTTTT. Its protein is CSVVYLGTGELFF. The rearrangement joins TRBV29-1 to TRBJ2-2; D not certain. This CDR3 is 13 amino acids long. Trimming cost V 4 bases and J 5 bases, with 11 bases left between them. Germline loops: CDR1 SQVTM, CDR2 ANQGSEA.

This clone has only a few counts. The V gene is TRBV29-1, the J gene TRBJ1-1; weak D call: TRBD1 (5 bases). The ends were cut back, 3 bases at V and 1 base at J, with 9 bases in the middle. CDR1 is SQVTM, CDR2 ANQGSEA, per germline. This CDR3 region has 13 residues. The CDR3 here is CSVDQGPNTEAFF. DNA of the CDR3: TGCAGCGTTGACCAGGGTCCGAACACTGAAGCTTTCTTT.

The V and J genes are TRBV2 and TRBJ2-7; D may correspond to TRBD1 or TRBD2 (5 bases each). The V end lost 7 bases, the J end lost 0 bases, and 13 bases lay between the germline ends. Germline loops: CDR1 SNHLY, CDR2 FYNNEI. CDR3 length: 14 amino acids. The CDR3 nucleotides read TGTGCCAGCACCGGGACGGCCAGCTCCTACGAGCAGTACTTC. Its protein is CASTGTASSYEQYF.

This clone was seen more than once but under ten times. This chain uses TRBV25-1 with TRBJ1-6, with D perhaps TRBD1 (5 bases). V lost 8 bases, J lost 15 bases, and 20 bases lay in between. The CDR3 has 13 amino acids. CDR1 MGHDK and CDR2 SYGVNS come from the germline V gene. CDR3 DNA sequence: TGTGCCAGCGCCCCCCGGGGGGTTCCGGGCCTCCACTTT. Amino acids: CASAPRGVPGLHF.

The chain joins TRBV30 to TRBJ1-2; weak D call: TRBD1 (5 bases). The CDR3 spans 11 residues. Trimming removed 4 bases at V and 8 bases at J, with 11 bases between. Germline CDR1 reads GTSNPN; CDR2 reads SVGIG (reference sequence). The CDR3 region is CAWIQGVGYTF. The CDR3 DNA sequence: TGTGCCTGGATCCAGGGCGTAGGCTACACCTTC.

A few counts support this clone. J is TRBJ2-4 and V is TRBV6-5, with D unresolved. The CDR3 spans 11 residues. The V end was cut by 5 bases, the J end by 9 bases, with 8 bases between. Germline V CDR1 and CDR2: MNHEY, SVGAGI. Written as DNA, the CDR3 is TGTGCCAGCAGTCATCAGCGCATTCAGTACTTC. It translates to CASSHQRIQYF.